The 18 T cell receptor beta chains given below trace back to one sample, sequenced in a study of T cells expressing NK-cell markers. Reprocessing the 5' RACE reads, TCRdb reports a single entry for every CDR3 protein and omits DNA. This table holds tens of thousands of distinct CDR3 sequences. The sequencing sample was made of blood T cells: a sorted CD56 or NKG2C T cell subset, CD4+ or CD8+ T cells, or bulk PBMC T cells (not recorded which). These receptors all stem from a woman aged 18-70 years in good health.

This sequence joins TRBV7-8 and TRBJ1-5; TCRdb calls TRBD1, which cannot be checked without DNA. The germline V gene has CDR1 SGHVS and CDR2 FQNEAQ. The CDR3 is 15 amino acids. The CDR3 sequence: CASSQPDGGNQPQHF.

The V call is TRBV15, the J call TRBJ1-1; TCRdb names TRBD1, which stays unverified in the absence of DNA. Germline CDR1 LNHNV, CDR2 YYDKDF (reference sequence). The length of the CDR3 is 15 residues. The CDR3 reads CATSSMGTRDTEAFF.

The chain has TRBV11-2 and TRBJ2-7. Germline V gives CDR1 SGHAT, CDR2 FQNNGV. The CDR3 extends over 14 amino acids. CDR3 sequence reads: CASSLTGSLYEQYF.

This sequence joins TRBV5-1 and TRBJ2-7; as DNA is missing, the TRBD1 call by TCRdb cannot be tested. Germline assignment: CDR1 SGHRS and CDR2 YFSETQ. This CDR3 is 14 amino acids long. CDR3 protein: CASSFLGRDYEQYF.

V usage is TRBV9 and J usage is TRBJ2-1; TCRdb returns TRBD2, unconfirmable since there is no DNA. This CDR3 is built from 15 residues. CDR1 SGDLS and CDR2 YYNGEE come from the germline V gene. CDR3 loop: CASSVGGGRGNEQFF.

The CDR3 sequence: CASSHLLAENNEQFF. The rearrangement joins TRBV3-1 to TRBJ2-1; TCRdb's D gene call, TRBD2, goes unchecked for lack of DNA. CDR1 and CDR2 from the germline V gene are LGHDT and YNNKEL (reference sequence). This CDR3 spans 15 amino acids.

The chain employs TRBV28 and TRBJ2-7; the TRBD2 assignment by TCRdb is unverifiable without DNA. Germline V gene lookup returns CDR1 MDHEN and CDR2 SYDVKM. The CDR3 totals 14 residues. This CDR3 reads CASSLDSVSYEQYF.

The CDR3 protein is CASSLGQSLHGYTF. The rearrangement links TRBV5-6 to TRBJ1-2. CDR1 is SGHDT and CDR2 is YYEEEE in the germline V gene. This CDR3 contains 14 residues.

J is TRBJ2-3 and V is TRBV6-1; absent DNA, TCRdb's TRBD1 call cannot be checked. This CDR3 region has 15 residues. Per the germline V gene, CDR1 is MNHNS and CDR2 is SASEGT. The CDR3 protein is CASSLDRGPGDTQYF.

The V call is TRBV28, the J call TRBJ2-5; TCRdb reports TRBD2, a call that lacks DNA to check it against. The CDR3 spans 16 residues. Germline assignment: CDR1 MDHEN and CDR2 SYDVKM. CDR3 amino acids: CASSPPSGRASETQYF.

The chain links TRBV27 to TRBJ2-7; without DNA, the TCRdb call of TRBD2 cannot be checked. Germline V gene sequence: CDR1 MNHEY, CDR2 SMNVEV (reference sequence). The CDR3 length is 13 residues. The CDR3 sequence is CASSLEGLAEQYF.

The V and J genes are TRBV11-2 and TRBJ2-3; TCRdb designates TRBD2, a call that cannot be tested without DNA. CDR1 SGHAT and CDR2 FQNNGV come from the germline V gene. This CDR3 spans 16 amino acids. CDR3 sequence reads: CASSLGTSGVTDTQYF.

The genes are TRBV16 and TRBJ2-1; lacking DNA, the TRBD1 call made by TCRdb goes unchecked. The CDR3 has 17 residues. From germline, CDR1 is KGHSY and CDR2 FQNENV. CDR3: CASSQLTARAPGDEQFF.

The chain joins TRBV27 to TRBJ2-5; as DNA is missing, the TRBD1 call by TCRdb cannot be tested. This CDR3 contains 16 residues. From germline, CDR1 is MNHEY and CDR2 SMNVEV (reference sequence). CDR3 sequence: CASRLRGQGAGETQYF.

V usage is TRBV6-5 and J usage is TRBJ2-7; TCRdb's D call, TRBD1, is unchecked because there is no DNA. Germline V CDR1 and CDR2: MNHEY, SVGAGI. This CDR3 comprises 15 residues. CDR3 loop: CASSYSLGPNSGQYF.

The chain is built from TRBV7-9 and TRBJ2-6; TCRdb designates TRBD1, a call that cannot be tested without DNA. Germline assignment: CDR1 SEHNR and CDR2 FQNEAQ (reference sequence). CDR3 length: 17 amino acids. CDR3 sequence reads: CASSLEPGRSGANVLTF. The full variable domain, its missing parts supplied by reference TRBV7-9 and TRBJ2-6, is DTGVSQNPRHKITKRGQNVTFRCDPISEHNRLYWYRQTLGQGPEFLTYFQNEAQLEKSRLLSDRFSAERPKGSFSTLEIQRTEQGDSAMYLCASSLEPGRSGANVLTFGAGSRLTVL.

V is TRBV15 and J is TRBJ1-3; the TRBD1 assignment by TCRdb is unverifiable without DNA. The CDR3 runs to 15 residues. From germline, CDR1 is LNHNV and CDR2 YYDKDF (reference sequence). The CDR3 loop is CATSSPGTGPGAIYF.

The chain has TRBV28 and TRBJ1-4; TCRdb's D call of TRBD1 is untestable without DNA. The CDR3 totals 19 residues. The germline CDR1 and CDR2 sequences are MDHEN and SYDVKM. CDR3 in amino acids: CASSLWPGAGGETNEKLFF.